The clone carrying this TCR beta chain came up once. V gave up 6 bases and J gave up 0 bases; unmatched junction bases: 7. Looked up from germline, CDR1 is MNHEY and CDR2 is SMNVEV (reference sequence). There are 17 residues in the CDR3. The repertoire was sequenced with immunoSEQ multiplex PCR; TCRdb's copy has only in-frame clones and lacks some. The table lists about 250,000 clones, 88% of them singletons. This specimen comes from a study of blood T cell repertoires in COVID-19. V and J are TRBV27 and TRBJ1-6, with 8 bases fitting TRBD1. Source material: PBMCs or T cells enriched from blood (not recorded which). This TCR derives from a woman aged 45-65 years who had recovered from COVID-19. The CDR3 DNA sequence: TGTGCCAGCAGACCCGGGACAGGCAGCTCCTATAATTCACCCCTCCACTTT. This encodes CASRPGTGSSYNSPLHF.